The 13 T cell receptor beta chains in this list originate from one sample, sequenced in a study of neurological immune-mediated disorders. Via MiXCR, TCRdb re-called the 5' RACE reads, giving one row per CDR3 protein. The repertoire includes fewer than 40,000 distinct CDR3 sequences, approximately 4.5% of them detected once, and roughly 23% sits in the top ten. The sample consisted of PBMCs. The receptor source for this set is a man younger than 35 in good health.

In this sample, this clonotype turned up many times. The gene calls are TRBV29-1 and TRBJ1-4, with 12 bases that match TRBD1. The CDR3 length is 18 residues. The J segment lost 6 bases and the V segment lost 0 bases, leaving 11 bases of the junction unmatched. Per the germline V gene, CDR1 is SQVTM and CDR2 is ANQGSEA. In DNA, the CDR3 is TGCAGCGTTGAAGATCCGGGTGGGACAGGGGGCGCTTATGAAAAACTGTTTTTT. It yields the protein CSVEDPGGTGGAYEKLFF. Based on the CDR3 plus reference TRBV29-1 and TRBJ1-4, the full variable domain is SAVISQKPSRDICQRGTSLTIQCQVDSQVTMMFWYRQQPGQSLTLIATANQGSEATYESGFVIDKFPISRPNLTFSTLTVSNMSPEDSSIYLCSVEDPGGTGGAYEKLFFGSGTQLSVL.

This clonotype was seen at least ten times. The chain joins TRBV7-9 to TRBJ1-1; a weak D match, TRBD1 (5 bases). V gave up 1 base and J gave up 7 bases, with 19 bases separating them. CDR3 length equals 16 residues. Germline V gene data show CDR1 as SEHNR and CDR2 as FQNEAQ (reference sequence). The chain's CDR3 is CASSLEARADYYEAFF. The CDR3 DNA sequence: TGTGCCAGCAGCTTAGAGGCCAGGGCGGATTACTATGAAGCTTTCTTT.

There are many counts of this clonotype. The chain carries TRBV12-3 or TRBV12-4 and TRBJ2-2; D gene ambiguous. This CDR3 comprises 13 residues. Deletions cut 2 bases from V and 3 bases from J, with 4 bases between. For the CDR3, the DNA is TGTGCCAGCAGTTTAATACACACCGGGGAGCTGTTTTTT. As protein: CASSLIHTGELFF.

This clonotype has at least ten counts. The V gene is TRBV5-1, the J gene TRBJ2-1; tentatively, D is TRBD1 (7 bases). The CDR3 sequence is 16 residues long. The germline V gene encodes CDR1 SGHRS and CDR2 YFSETQ. V lost 4 bases to trimming and J lost 5 bases, with 19 bases between them. CDR3 sequence (DNA): TGCGCCAGCAGCCTGTCGATTGCGGGACAGAACAATGAGCAGTTCTTC. As protein: CASSLSIAGQNNEQFF.

This clonotype appeared many times. This chain links TRBV3-1 with TRBJ2-5; D is possibly TRBD2 (5 bases). V gave up 0 bases and J gave up 9 bases, with 5 bases separating them. CDR1 LGHDT and CDR2 YNNKEL come from the germline V gene (reference sequence). The CDR3 length is 11 residues. CDR3 DNA: TGTGCCAGCAGCCAAGAGCGGGCCCAGTACTTC. Translated: CASSQERAQYF.

This clonotype was seen repeatedly, ten times or more. V usage is TRBV20-1 and J usage is TRBJ1-2, with a tentative D call TRBD1 (6 bases). V lost 5 bases to trimming and J lost 4 bases, with 14 bases between them. Looked up from germline, CDR1 is DFQATT and CDR2 is SNEGSKA (reference sequence). The CDR3 has 13 amino acids. Here the CDR3 reads CSAQGGNGYGYTF. The CDR3 region has the DNA TGCAGTGCTCAAGGGGGGAACGGCTATGGCTACACCTTC.

This clonotype was detected ten times or more. V and J are TRBV5-1 and TRBJ1-1, with TRBD1 matching over 7 bases. Trimming at V came to 1 base and at J to 3 bases, leaving 6 bases not matched to a gene. Germline values: CDR1 SGHRS, CDR2 YFSETQ. The CDR3 has 15 amino acids. The CDR3 DNA follows: TGCGCCAGCAGCTTGCAGGGGGGGCTAGACACTGAAGCTTTCTTT. Protein: CASSLQGGLDTEAFF.

This clonotype was counted ten times or more. The rearrangement links TRBV5-1 to TRBJ2-2; no reliable D call. This CDR3 is 15 amino acids long. With 4 bases removed from V and 0 bases from J, the gap between germline ends came to 10 bases. Germline values: CDR1 SGHRS, CDR2 YFSETQ. CDR3: CASSLDAANTGELFF. The CDR3 bases are TGCGCCAGCAGCCTGGACGCAGCGAACACCGGGGAGCTGTTTTTT.

This clonotype has a count of ten or more. This sequence joins TRBV10-3 and TRBJ2-5; 7 nucleotides agree with TRBD2. V dropped 3 bases and J dropped 6; count of bases not matched to a gene: 10. The CDR3 is made up of 15 amino acids. Germline assignment: CDR1 ENHRY and CDR2 SYGVKD. The CDR3 DNA reads as TGTGCCATCAGTGATTTTCTCAGCGGGGTGAAGACCCAGTACTTC. Protein: CAISDFLSGVKTQYF.

Comments on this clonotype: Being one base from a much bigger clone, this may be a read error. The chain recombines TRBV14 with TRBJ2-5, with 8 positions matching TRBD1. The CDR3 contains 14 residues. In germline, CDR1 is SGHDN, CDR2 FVKESK. The DNA for the CDR3 is TGTTCCAGCAGTGCCCCAGGGGGCTATGAGACCCAGTACTTC. Residues: CSSSAPGGYETQYF. The entire variable domain, with the rest obtained from reference TRBV14 and TRBJ2-5, is as follows: EAGVTQFPSHSVIEKGQTVTLRCDPISGHDNLYWYRRVMGKEIKFLLHFVKESKQDESGMPNNRFLAERTGGTYSTLKVQPAELEDSGVYFCSSSAPGGYETQYFGPGTRLLVL.

There are many counts of this clonotype. The chain couples TRBV9 to TRBJ2-5, with a possible D match to TRBD2 (5 bases). V was trimmed by 3 bases and J by 4 bases, leaving 10 bases between them. Germline CDR1 reads SGDLS; CDR2 reads YYNGEE. CDR3 length: 13 residues. CDR3 in amino acids: CASSATSRETQYF. The CDR3 coding sequence is TGTGCCAGCAGCGCCACTAGTAGAGAGACCCAGTACTTC.

This clonotype was counted ten times or more. The rearrangement links TRBV27 to TRBJ1-1; no clear D gene. The V and J ends lost 8 bases and 1 base respectively, with 11 bases between them. This CDR3 comprises 13 residues. CDR1 is MNHEY, CDR2 SMNVEV, per germline (reference sequence). CDR3 coding DNA: TGTGCCAGCGCTCGGGAAACGAACACTGAAGCTTTCTTT. It yields the protein CASARETNTEAFF.

This clonotype was counted ten times or more. This rearrangement joins TRBV29-1 to TRBJ1-1; 7 bases are a match to TRBD1. The V and J ends lost 6 bases and 7 bases, in that order; junction bases with no gene match: 11. The CDR3 loop spans 13 amino acids. Germline V lookup: CDR1 SQVTM, CDR2 ANQGSEA. The CDR3 DNA follows: TGCAGCGTCGGAGGGGGCCACTATCATGAAGCTTTCTTT. Amino acids: CSVGGGHYHEAFF.